This T cell receptor (beta chain) was recovered during a study of blood T cell repertoires in COVID-19. Using immunoSEQ multiplex PCR, the repertoire was profiled, and TCRdb retains in-frame clones only, with some absent. The sample records roughly 380,000 clones, 87% being singletons. Germline CDR1 and CDR2: SGHRS and YFSETQ. With 5 bases clipped from V and 7 bases from J, the junction kept 8 bases outside the gene matches. CDR3 length: 14 residues. The study recruited people aged about 18 to 90 years across more than 20 US areas. The chain carries TRBV5-1 and TRBJ1-4, with TRBD1 matching over 7 bases. This TCR was sampled from a woman aged 25 to 39 who had recovered from COVID-19. The sample comprised PBMCs or T cells enriched from blood (not recorded which). CDR3 DNA sequence: TGCGCCAGCAGTACAAACAGGGGAGGTGAAAAACTGTTTTTT. Its protein product is CASSTNRGGEKLFF. Supplemented by reference TRBV5-1 and TRBJ1-4, the full variable domain reads KAGVTQTPRYLIKTRGQQVTLSCSPISGHRSVSWYQQTPGQGLQFLFEYFSETQRNKGNFPGRFSGRQFSNSRSEMNVSTLELGDSALYLCASSTNRGGEKLFFGSGTQLSVL.